The TCR beta chain under discussion was sequenced for a study of human T cells and chemical hapten exposure. TCRdb fed the RACE reads into MiXCR, producing one record per CDR3 protein. This sample yields approximately 60,000 distinct CDR3 sequences, of which around 11% are seen a single time; around 4.1% belongs to the top ten. In regard to this clonotype: This may come from a read error, since a much larger clone is one base off.

Time point indicated: pre-sensitization, week 0. Treatment: therapeutic diphenylcyclopropenone sensitization with weekly scalp DPC. This CDR3 comprises 12 residues. Germline CDR1 reads MDHEN; CDR2 reads SYDVKM. This sequence originates from a woman aged 40 to 50 with alopecia areata. Some clones in this sample may be carry-over from other donors' samples. The material sequenced was whole blood, taken in connection with sensitization to the hapten diphenylcyclopropenone (DPC). The V call is TRBV28, the J call TRBJ1-5; D not certain. The DNA matches TRBJ2-3 better at its end, which makes the J call doubtful. The CDR3 spells CASSSLGQPQYF. As DNA, the CDR3 is TGTGCCAGCAGTTCCCTTGGTCAGCCCCAGTATTTT.